The rows below give T cell receptor beta chains drawn from one sample of a study of T-cell reconstitution after alpha-beta-depleted transplantation in children. MiXCR, run by TCRdb on the PCR reads, gives a single entry per CDR3 protein. The table records 500,000 to 650,000 distinct CDR3 sequences, about an eighth of them present only once. The sequencing used PBMCs, mostly from graft donor cells, collected 360 days after TCRalphabeta/CD19-depleted stem cell transplant. The receptor source for this set is a male patient under 18 who had a stem cell transplant for acute myeloid leukemia, so the T cells may come from the graft donor. CDR3s leave out the opening cysteine and the closing phenylalanine or tryptophan. Each record gives: V gene, J gene, CDR3 protein.

V gene: TRBV9
J gene: TRBJ2-1
CDR3 protein: ASRRVLGENEQF

V gene: TRBV29-1
J gene: TRBJ1-1
CDR3 protein: SGHRGMNTEAF

V gene: TRBV29-1
J gene: TRBJ2-5
CDR3 protein: SVAGAEAHQETQY

V gene: TRBV2
J gene: TRBJ2-3
CDR3 protein: ASSEVRGDTQY

V gene: TRBV29-1
J gene: TRBJ2-1
CDR3 protein: SVGGYRALINEQF

V gene: TRBV29-1
J gene: TRBJ2-5
CDR3 protein: SESGGEETQY

V gene: TRBV20-1
J gene: TRBJ2-7
CDR3 protein: SASLGSYEQY

V gene: TRBV5-4
J gene: TRBJ2-2
CDR3 protein: ASSLVGSRPYGELF

V gene: TRBV28
J gene: TRBJ1-5
CDR3 protein: ASSILTGAAQH

V gene: TRBV28
J gene: TRBJ1-1
CDR3 protein: ASTSRWGRYTEAF

V gene: TRBV4-3
J gene: TRBJ2-2
CDR3 protein: ASSRVQAGAKNTGELF

V gene: TRBV4-3
J gene: TRBJ1-1
CDR3 protein: ASSQERGHNTEAF

V gene: TRBV4-3
J gene: TRBJ2-1
CDR3 protein: ASSRDGTSGFPAYNEQF

V gene: TRBV6-2/TRBV6-3
J gene: TRBJ2-2
CDR3 protein: ASSYLGLASTGELF

V gene: TRBV3-1
J gene: TRBJ2-3
CDR3 protein: ASSLRAGRDTQY

V gene: TRBV28
J gene: TRBJ2-4
CDR3 protein: ASSFLASGKLAKNIQY

V gene: TRBV29-1
J gene: TRBJ2-7
CDR3 protein: SVGLAVYEQY

V gene: TRBV29-1
J gene: TRBJ2-1
CDR3 protein: SVVLRGNEQF

V gene: TRBV28
J gene: TRBJ2-1
CDR3 protein: ASSFRETINEQF

V gene: TRBV30
J gene: TRBJ2-7
CDR3 protein: AWSPLHEQY

V gene: TRBV11-2
J gene: TRBJ2-1
CDR3 protein: ASSLVAARQF

V gene: TRBV29-1
J gene: TRBJ2-4
CDR3 protein: SASGREGKNIHY

V gene: TRBV3-1
J gene: TRBJ2-1
CDR3 protein: ASSQGATGTGIYNEQF

V gene: TRBV7-3
J gene: TRBJ2-6
CDR3 protein: ASSPILSGANVLT

V gene: TRBV29-1
J gene: TRBJ1-3
CDR3 protein: SVERVSGNTIY

V gene: TRBV5-6
J gene: TRBJ2-2
CDR3 protein: ASSFSHGRVNTGELF

V gene: TRBV12-3/TRBV12-4
J gene: TRBJ1-4
CDR3 protein: ASSHRTRNEKLF

V gene: TRBV18
J gene: TRBJ2-5
CDR3 protein: ASSRGPGQETQY

V gene: TRBV12-3/TRBV12-4
J gene: TRBJ2-6
CDR3 protein: ASGQGAGANVLT

V gene: TRBV29-1
J gene: TRBJ1-6
CDR3 protein: SPGWRPLH

V gene: TRBV28
J gene: TRBJ1-1
CDR3 protein: ASSLGTGYEAF

V gene: TRBV6-1
J gene: TRBJ2-3
CDR3 protein: ASSLTAPTDTQY

V gene: TRBV11-2
J gene: TRBJ2-5
CDR3 protein: ASSRSSRPQETQY

V gene: TRBV4-3
J gene: TRBJ2-2
CDR3 protein: ASSQVERTGELF

V gene: TRBV12-3/TRBV12-4
J gene: TRBJ2-3
CDR3 protein: ASRPGGAGLSDTQY

V gene: TRBV3-1
J gene: TRBJ2-5
CDR3 protein: ASSQPGTGEGWETQY

V gene: TRBV7-3
J gene: TRBJ2-7
CDR3 protein: ASSLGGKDEQY

V gene: TRBV7-2
J gene: TRBJ2-7
CDR3 protein: ASSPDRVWTYEQY

V gene: TRBV29-1
J gene: TRBJ2-7
CDR3 protein: SVELGTSYEQY

V gene: TRBV6-2/TRBV6-3
J gene: TRBJ2-2
CDR3 protein: ASSYALTGELF

V gene: TRBV28
J gene: TRBJ2-5
CDR3 protein: ASSFGQGVDSVFPYQETQY

V gene: TRBV20-1
J gene: TRBJ2-7
CDR3 protein: SARVLAGPYEQY